The 20 T cell receptor beta chains below were found in one sample sequenced in a study of cytomegalovirus exposure and HLA in healthy donors. With 60 Vbeta and 13 Jbeta primers, the PCR was carried out. Profiled with immunoSEQ multiplex PCR; TCRdb holds only in-frame clones, not every one. The sample yields more than 90,000 clones, roughly 76% seen once. Input material: PBMCs. These receptors came from a human donor in good health.

V is TRBV7-7 and J is TRBJ2-2; D is perhaps TRBD2 (5 bases). Trimming removed 1 base from V and 5 bases from J, with 11 bases in between. Germline CDR1 SSHAT, CDR2 FNYEAQ (reference sequence). The CDR3 length is 15 residues. CDR3 sequence (DNA): TGTGCCAGCAGCTTAGAACCGCCGGGGACCGGGGAGCTGTTTTTT. This translates into CASSLEPPGTGELFF.

This clone was counted only a few times. The gene calls are TRBV7-2 and TRBJ1-1, with D tentatively TRBD1 (5 bases). Germline V lookup: CDR1 SGHTA, CDR2 FQGNSA. The CDR3 is 13 residues long. V was trimmed by 5 bases and J by 5 bases, leaving 12 bases between them. CDR3 loop: CASSNAGNTEAFF. The CDR3 DNA reads as TGTGCCAGCAGCAACGCAGGGAATACTGAAGCTTTCTTT.

The chain uses TRBV6-5 and TRBJ1-2; maybe TRBD1 (5 bases). The germline CDR1 and CDR2 sequences are MNHEY and SVGAGI. The CDR3 sequence is 13 residues long. V dropped 6 bases and J dropped 11 bases, with 19 bases sitting between them. The CDR3 is CASSRDVEGGYTF. As DNA, the CDR3 is TGTGCCAGCAGCAGGGATGTGGAGGGAGGGTACACCTTC.

This sequence joins TRBV7-9 and TRBJ2-3, with 7 positions matching TRBD1. CDR3 length: 13 amino acids. Losses at the gene ends were 5 bases for V and 3 bases for J; bases not matched to a gene: 2. CDR1 SEHNR and CDR2 FQNEAQ come from the germline V gene (reference sequence). CDR3 residues: CASSRTGTDTQYF. CDR3 nucleotides: TGTGCCAGCAGCCGGACAGGAACAGATACGCAGTATTTT.

This clone was detected once. The rearrangement links TRBV19 to TRBJ2-1; 7 bases line up with TRBD2. With V trimmed by 7 bases and J by 5 bases, 8 bases remained unmatched. This CDR3 contains 14 residues. CDR1 is LNHDA, CDR2 SQIVND, per germline (reference sequence). This CDR3 is CASNYRGGNNEQFF. As DNA, the CDR3 is TGTGCCAGTAATTACCGGGGAGGGAACAATGAGCAGTTCTTC.

The rearrangement links TRBV30 to TRBJ2-7; 7 bases are shared with TRBD2. This CDR3 has 14 residues. Germline V gene data show CDR1 as GTSNPN and CDR2 as SVGIG (reference sequence). The junction had 13 bases not matched to a gene; V was cut back by 2 bases and J by 9 bases. The CDR3 bases are TGTGCCTGGAGTAGGAGCGGGACGGGCGAGGGGCAGTACTTC. Residues: CAWSRSGTGEGQYF.

A note on this clone: An end of the junction does not agree with germline; a read error may underlie this. This chain uses TRBV7-9 with TRBJ1-1, with D possibly TRBD1 on 6 matching bases. CDR3 size: 18 residues. CDR1 is SEHNR and CDR2 is FQNEAQ in the germline V gene (reference sequence). CDR3 sequence reads: CSSSFSLGASSMNTEAFF. DNA of the CDR3: TGTTCCAGCAGCTTCTCTTTGGGGGCTTCGTCTATGAACACTGAAGCTTTCTTT. Full variable domain (missing parts from reference TRBV7-9 and TRBJ1-1): DTGVSQNPRHKITKRGQNVTFRCDPISEHNRLYWYRQTLGQGPEFLTYFQNEAQLEKSRLLSDRFSAERPKGSFSTLEIQRTEQGDSAMYLCSSSFSLGASSMNTEAFFGQGTRLTVV.

This chain joins TRBV5-1 and TRBJ1-5; D possibly corresponds to TRBD1 (5 bases). This CDR3 spans 16 amino acids. Trimming left V 0 bases short and J 0 bases short, with 10 bases between. CDR1 is SGHRS, CDR2 YFSETQ, per germline. In DNA form, the CDR3 reads TGCGCCAGCAGCTTGGAAGGGGTGGGTAGCAATCAGCCCCAGCATTTT. This translates into CASSLEGVGSNQPQHF.

The chain is built from TRBV9 and TRBJ1-1; TRBD1 is a possible D gene (6 bases). Trimming took 0 bases from V and 0 from J, leaving 15 bases between them. The CDR3 has 17 residues. The germline gives CDR1 SGDLS, CDR2 YYNGEE. DNA of the CDR3: TGTGCCAGCAGCGTAGACGCCATTGGGACACTGAACACTGAAGCTTTCTTT. Its translation is CASSVDAIGTLNTEAFF.

The rearrangement joins TRBV7-8 to TRBJ1-3; 9 bases fit TRBD1. The V gene's germline CDR1 is SGHVS and CDR2 FQNEAQ. The V segment lost 5 bases and the J segment 3 bases; nucleotides outside the gene matches: 5. The CDR3 spans 15 residues. CDR3 nucleotide sequence: TGTGCCAGCAGCCCACGACAGGGGGATGGAAACACCATATATTTT. This codes for CASSPRQGDGNTIYF.

This chain links TRBV5-5 with TRBJ1-5, with D perhaps matching TRBD1 (5 bases). Germline lookup yields CDR1 SGHKS and CDR2 YYEKEE (reference sequence). The V and J ends lost 3 bases and 0 bases respectively, with 10 bases between them. The CDR3 runs 15 residues. As DNA, the CDR3 is TGTGCCAGCAGCTCGGACACTGATAGCAATCAGCCCCAGCATTTT. Protein: CASSSDTDSNQPQHF.

The chain links TRBV19 to TRBJ1-2; 11 bases match TRBD1. CDR3 length equals 15 residues. Trimming removed 5 bases from V and 4 bases from J; junction bases left unmatched: 6. Germline CDR1 and CDR2: LNHDA and SQIVND (reference sequence). The CDR3 reads CASSPWDRGGYGYTF. The CDR3 region has the DNA TGTGCCAGTAGTCCTTGGGACAGGGGGGGCTATGGCTACACCTTC.

There are a few counts of this clone. The V and J genes are TRBV5-4 and TRBJ1-5, with D unclear. The CDR3 spans 15 residues. The germline gives CDR1 SGHNT, CDR2 YYREEE (reference sequence). Trimming removed 0 bases at V and 5 bases at J, with 12 bases between. CDR3 bases: TGTGCCAGCAGCTTGGATATCGGGGAGGATCAGCCCCAGCATTTT. This sequence encodes CASSLDIGEDQPQHF.

With respect to this clone: Germline is not matched at one junction end, which may reflect a read error. The chain is built from TRBV7-9 and TRBJ1-1, with TRBD1 identical over 8 bases. The germline V gene encodes CDR1 SEHNR and CDR2 FQNEAQ (reference sequence). The CDR3 totals 13 residues. This CDR3 is CSSSKGTGPEAFF. CDR3 nucleotide sequence: TGTTCCAGCAGCAAAGGGACAGGTCCTGAAGCTTTCTTT.

The chain combines TRBV7-7 with TRBJ2-7; TRBD2 matches 10 bases. Germline lookup yields CDR1 SSHAT and CDR2 FNYEAQ (reference sequence). This CDR3 contains 14 residues. The J segment lost 6 bases and the V segment lost 4 bases, leaving 6 bases of the junction unmatched. The CDR3 DNA reads TGTGCCAGCAGCTCGGGTAGGACTAGCGGCGAGCAGTACTTC. The encoded protein is CASSSGRTSGEQYF.

This sequence joins TRBV2 and TRBJ1-2; D possibly corresponds to TRBD1 (5 bases). With 4 bases removed from V and 2 bases from J, the gap between germline ends came to 8 bases. Looked up from germline, CDR1 is SNHLY and CDR2 is FYNNEI. The CDR3 is made up of 13 amino acids. The CDR3 loop is CASSVTGNYGYTF. CDR3 nucleotides: TGTGCCAGCAGTGTAACAGGAAACTATGGCTACACCTTC.

In this sample, this clone turned up once. The gene calls are TRBV5-1 and TRBJ2-7, with a weak D call TRBD2 (6 bases). The CDR3 sequence is 21 residues long. Germline values: CDR1 SGHRS, CDR2 YFSETQ. V shed 1 base and J shed 3 bases, with 32 bases lying between them. The CDR3 spells CASSLMSAPRRAAGRYYEQYF. CDR3 DNA sequence: TGCGCCAGCAGCTTGATGTCGGCCCCGCGGAGGGCAGCCGGGCGATACTACGAGCAGTACTTC. The whole variable domain, remainder taken from reference TRBV5-1 and TRBJ2-7, is KAGVTQTPRYLIKTRGQQVTLSCSPISGHRSVSWYQQTPGQGLQFLFEYFSETQRNKGNFPGRFSGRQFSNSRSEMNVSTLELGDSALYLCASSLMSAPRRAAGRYYEQYFGPGTRLTVT.

The chain carries TRBV5-6 and TRBJ2-7; the match to TRBD2 covers 7 bases. J was trimmed by 2 bases and V by 6 bases; bases with no gene match: 8. The CDR3 has 14 amino acids. In germline, CDR1 is SGHDT, CDR2 YYEEEE. CDR3 DNA: TGTGCCAGCACCACTAGCGAACCGACCTACGAGCAGTACTTC. Residues: CASTTSEPTYEQYF.

V gene TRBV25-1 combines with J gene TRBJ1-1, with D hard to call. The CDR3 loop spans 14 amino acids. Trimming took off 6 bases at V and 0 bases at J, with 11 bases between the two ends. Per the germline V gene, CDR1 is MGHDK and CDR2 is SYGVNS. CDR3 nucleotide sequence: TGTGCCAGCAGCCTAGGACTGATGAACACTGAAGCTTTCTTT. Translated: CASSLGLMNTEAFF.

This rearrangement joins TRBV6-4 to TRBJ2-4, with D unresolved. The CDR3 loop spans 13 amino acids. From germline, CDR1 is MRHNA and CDR2 SNTAGT. The V gene lost 6 bases and the J gene lost 10 bases, with 16 bases spanning the gap. This CDR3 reads CASSEHEAGIQYF. Here the CDR3 DNA reads TGTGCCAGCAGCGAACACGAGGCTGGGATTCAGTACTTC.